Shown below are 18 T cell receptor beta chains from a single sample sequenced in a study of control samples from healthy donors and cancer patients. Only in-frame clones appear in the TCRdb table, and some are missing; sequencing was by immunoSEQ multiplex PCR. The top ten clones hold roughly 8% of a sample with about 96,000 clones, 80% to 95% of them seen once. Sequencing was carried out using blood. Every receptor here comes from a man between 18 and 35 years old in good health.

This clone was recorded only once. The CDR3 is CASSQVDHEQYF. The CDR3 DNA is TGTGCCAGCAGCCAAGTCGACCACGAGCAGTACTTC. The chain links TRBV3-1 (or the pseudogene TRBV3-2) to TRBJ2-7, with D unresolved. Trimming stripped 1 base from V and 5 bases from J, with 6 bases between. The CDR3 is made up of 12 amino acids. The germline CDR1 and CDR2 sequences are LGHDT and YNNKEL (reference sequence).

The gene calls are TRBV5-4 and TRBJ2-2; 8 bases line up with TRBD2. The germline CDR1 and CDR2 sequences are SGHNT and YYREEE (reference sequence). The CDR3 spans 16 residues. Trimming at V came to 0 bases and at J to 1 base, leaving 2 bases not matched to a gene. The CDR3 coding sequence is TGTGCCAGCAGCTTGGGCGGGAGGATGAACACCGGGGAGCTGTTTTTT. It yields the protein CASSLGGRMNTGELFF.

The chain carries TRBV3-1 (or the pseudogene TRBV3-2) and TRBJ1-5; D gene unclear. CDR3 length: 14 amino acids. V lost 1 base to trimming and J lost 4 bases, with 8 bases between them. Germline CDR1 is LGHDT and CDR2 is YNNKEL (reference sequence). This CDR3 is CASSQVVQNQPQHF. In DNA, the CDR3 is TGTGCCAGCAGCCAAGTAGTACAAAATCAGCCCCAGCATTTT.

The CDR3 loop is CASRGGAEGNQPQHF. The CDR3, as DNA: TGCGCCAGCAGGGGGGGGGCTGAGGGCAATCAGCCCCAGCATTTT. V is TRBV5-1 and J is TRBJ1-5; possible D gene TRBD1, 6 bases. CDR1 and CDR2 (germline): SGHRS, YFSETQ. The CDR3 is 15 residues long. Trimming cost V 5 bases and J 2 bases, with 14 bases left between them.

The V gene is TRBV3-1 (or the pseudogene TRBV3-2), the J gene TRBJ2-1; 7 nucleotides match TRBD2. After removal of 0 bases from V and 13 bases from J, the junction contained 12 bases not matched to a gene. The CDR3 is made up of 15 amino acids. Germline V CDR1 and CDR2: LGHDT, YNNKEL (reference sequence). This chain's CDR3 is CASSQDFVAGTKQFF. In nucleotides, the CDR3 is TGTGCCAGCAGCCAAGATTTCGTGGCAGGGACTAAACAGTTCTTC.

The rearrangement joins TRBV4-1 to TRBJ2-5; weak D call: TRBD2 (6 bases). CDR1 is MGHRA, CDR2 YSYEKL, per germline. V lost 1 base, J lost 5 bases, and 14 bases lay in between. The CDR3 consists of 15 residues. CDR3 DNA sequence: TGCGCCAGCAGCCAAGGAGAGACTAGTGGGGAGACCCAGTACTTC. Amino acids: CASSQGETSGETQYF.

J is TRBJ1-5 and V is TRBV5-8; 7 nucleotides line up with TRBD1. The trim removed 3 bases at V and 3 bases at J, leaving 6 bases unmatched. This CDR3 is built from 15 residues. Germline CDR1 reads SGHTS; CDR2 reads YDEGEE. As DNA, the CDR3 is TGTGCCAGCAGCTGGGGCAGGGGGATCAATCAGCCCCAGCATTTT. This encodes CASSWGRGINQPQHF.

The rearrangement links TRBV9 to TRBJ2-5, with 11 bases aligning to TRBD2. V lost 2 bases and J lost 3; bases outside the gene matches: 3. The germline V gene encodes CDR1 SGDLS and CDR2 YYNGEE. This CDR3 region has 15 residues. The CDR3 sequence is CASSVGTSGKETQYF. In DNA form, the CDR3 reads TGTGCCAGCAGCGTGGGGACTAGCGGAAAAGAGACCCAGTACTTC.

This chain uses TRBV5-1 with TRBJ1-1; tentative D call: TRBD1 (5 bases). Trimming took off 0 bases at V and 7 bases at J, with 13 bases between the two ends. CDR1 is SGHRS and CDR2 is YFSETQ in the germline V gene. The CDR3 loop spans 14 amino acids. CDR3 protein: CASSLAGGSGEAFF. As DNA, the CDR3 is TGCGCCAGCAGCTTGGCCGGGGGGTCCGGTGAAGCTTTCTTT.

V usage is TRBV2 and J usage is TRBJ1-4; D is uncertain. CDR3 length: 14 amino acids. Germline V gene sequence: CDR1 SNHLY, CDR2 FYNNEI. Trimming removed 6 bases at V and 0 bases at J, with 8 bases between. The CDR3 DNA reads TGTGCCAGCAGCCCATCTGCAACTAATGAAAAACTGTTTTTT. This encodes CASSPSATNEKLFF.

The V gene is TRBV7-9, the J gene TRBJ2-7, with 7 bases aligning to TRBD1. V lost 5 bases, J lost 0 bases, and 13 bases stayed unmatched. The CDR3 consists of 17 residues. Germline V CDR1 and CDR2: SEHNR, FQNEAQ (reference sequence). The CDR3 DNA sequence: TGTGCCAGCAGCCGGGACAGTGTCTCTATTTACTCCTACGAGCAGTACTTC. Its protein is CASSRDSVSIYSYEQYF.

This chain's CDR3 is CASPSRGINGYTF. For the CDR3, the DNA is TGTGCCTCCCCCTCGAGGGGAATAAATGGCTACACCTTC. V usage is TRBV30 and J usage is TRBJ1-2; possible D gene TRBD1, 5 bases. CDR3 length: 13 residues. V lost 7 bases and J lost 6, with 18 bases in between. Germline assignment: CDR1 GTSNPN and CDR2 SVGIG (reference sequence).

Notes on this clone: Other DNA sequences of this sample code for an identical CDR3. The V and J genes are TRBV19 and TRBJ1-1, with 8 bases lining up with TRBD1. Germline V gene data show CDR1 as LNHDA and CDR2 as SQIVND (reference sequence). The V segment lost 6 bases and the J segment 5 bases; nucleotides outside the gene matches: 5. The CDR3 consists of 13 residues. CDR3 coding DNA: TGTGCCAGTAGCCCAGGGGGCGGAACTGAAGCTTTCTTT. Translated, it gives CASSPGGGTEAFF.

This clone was observed a single time. J is TRBJ2-7 and V is TRBV12-3 or TRBV12-4; D gene ambiguous. Deletions cut 5 bases from V and 2 bases from J, with 7 bases between. The CDR3 is made up of 12 amino acids. The CDR3 DNA reads as TGTGCCAGCAGTCCTATTCCCTACGAGCAGTACTTC. It specifies CASSPIPYEQYF.

The chain recombines TRBV12-3 or TRBV12-4 with TRBJ1-1; possible D gene TRBD1, 6 bases. CDR3 length equals 12 residues. The V end was cut by 6 bases, the J end by 5 bases, with 10 bases between. The CDR3 bases are TGTGCCAGCAGCCTGACAGGAACTGAAGCTTTCTTT. This encodes CASSLTGTEAFF.

This chain connects TRBV5-8 to TRBJ1-1; D gene ambiguous. V shed 6 bases and J shed 7 bases, with 10 bases lying between them. CDR3 length: 11 amino acids. The V gene's germline CDR1 is SGHTS and CDR2 YDEGEE. CDR3 loop: CASTRIFEAFF. DNA for the CDR3: TGTGCCAGCACCCGCATCTTTGAAGCTTTCTTT. Drawing the rest from reference TRBV5-8 and TRBJ1-1, the complete variable domain is EAGVTQSPTHLIKTRGQQATLRCSPISGHTSVYWYQQALGLGLQFLLWYDEGEERNRGNFPPRFSGRQFPNYSSELNVNALELEDSALYLCASTRIFEAFFGQGTRLTVV.

This chain connects TRBV7-2 to TRBJ1-1; 7 nucleotides match TRBD1. Germline V lookup: CDR1 SGHTA, CDR2 FQGNSA. With V trimmed by 9 bases and J by 6 bases, 4 bases remained unmatched. The length of the CDR3 is 11 residues. CDR3 loop: CASWTGSEAFF. The CDR3 nucleotides are TGTGCCAGTTGGACAGGCTCTGAAGCTTTCTTT.

This chain connects TRBV5-4 to TRBJ2-5; the D is unclear. The CDR3 has 16 amino acids. Trimming stripped 0 bases from V and 5 bases from J, with 17 bases between. Per the germline V gene, CDR1 is SGHNT and CDR2 is YYREEE (reference sequence). This CDR3 is CASSLVGKTNAETQYF. In nucleotides, the CDR3 is TGTGCCAGCAGCTTGGTCGGAAAAACCAATGCGGAGACCCAGTACTTC.